The present entry profiles one TCR beta chain with its context. Assay: immunoSEQ multiplex PCR; the TCRdb copy retains only in-frame clones and omits some. The sample shows approximately 53,000 clones, roughly 78% of them seen only once. Single viable CD3+CD4+CD8-CD45RO+ cells were sorted as the memory CD4+ T cells. This sample was taken from a study of memory CD4+ T cells and cytomegalovirus serostatus. With V trimmed by 0 bases and J by 3 bases, 7 bases remained unmatched. Germline V gene data show CDR1 as SGHTS and CDR2 as YDEGEE. This CDR3 has 17 residues. This TCR derives from an adult in good health and CMV-seronegative. V gene TRBV5-8 combines with J gene TRBJ2-5; TRBD2 aligns across 11 bases. Sequenced material: memory CD4+ T cells from blood. This chain's CDR3 is CASSLDLSGRAEETQYF. Written as DNA, the CDR3 is TGTGCCAGCAGCTTGGATCTTAGCGGGAGGGCCGAAGAGACCCAGTACTTC. Looking up the rest from reference TRBV5-8 and TRBJ2-5 gives the full variable domain: EAGVTQSPTHLIKTRGQQATLRCSPISGHTSVYWYQQALGLGLQFLLWYDEGEERNRGNFPPRFSGRQFPNYSSELNVNALELEDSALYLCASSLDLSGRAEETQYFGPGTRLLVL.